This entry describes one T cell receptor (beta chain). This clone's antigen is unknown. No base qualities exist here, and no much larger clone lies one base off it. The entry originates in a study of blood T cell repertoires in COVID-19 (dated by TCRdb to about 2020). About the investigation overall: Samples covering the acute and convalescent phases of COVID-19 were provided by collaborators in the United States, Italy and Spain. The prospective study material was composed of cDNA or gDNA derived from T cells, B-cell-depleted T cells, or PBMCs. Deeply sampled blood TCRbeta repertoires from subjects exposed to, actively infected with, or recovered from COVID-19 were included in the dataset. The repertoires were made available in a free public database intended to serve as a resource for research on the immune response to SARS-CoV-2. The samples were drawn from the first 160 participants of the ongoing ImmuneRACE study and from 1,254 subjects provided by 6 global collaborators. Nearly every sample came with metadata listing a de-identified subject ID, COVID-19 status, age in years and sex. HLA class I and class II types, where available, came from metadata supplied by the sample provider rather than from assay-based typing.

Overall results and qualifications from the work: The quantity of clinical and demographic metadata differed by source and by participant and was supplied without curation.

A second Seattle source provided samples from volunteer blood donors who had recovered from COVID-19. Whole blood was collected in K2EDTA tubes by collaborating institutions according to the institutions' own protocols. Collaborator samples were shipped for TCRbeta analysis as frozen whole blood, isolated PBMCs, or DNA extracted from either sample type. TCRbeta CDR3 regions were amplified from genomic DNA using the immunoSEQ Assay, a bias-controlled multiplex PCR. Per the source publication's procedure: The number of nucleated cells in each sample was estimated by amplification of reference gene primers within the assay. To quantify the absolute abundance of each unique TCRbeta CDR3 rearrangement, sequence reads were collapsed and filtered. Productive Simpson clonality was computed per sample as the square root of Simpson's diversity index over productive rearrangements. The table comes from immuneACCESS by way of TCRdb, which keeps in-frame sequences with V and J called. Part of the clones is missing from these tables; in studies checked, under half for an unresolved V gene and the rest for unknown reasons. Clone size and V and J calls were adopted from that table, with D and trimming inferred from the DNA. The table for this sample lists some 270,000 clones; 75% to 90% of them were counted only once. 3.5% to 5.5% of the sample belongs to the ten largest clones.

This clonotype was obtained from a woman in her thirties or forties who had recovered from COVID-19. Sequencing was performed on peripheral blood.

The CDR3 protein is CASGQGWWQPQHF. The bases read TGTGCCAGTGGACAGGGGTGGTGGCAGCCCCAGCATTTT. The rearrangement joined TRBV2 to TRBJ1-5; the central 9 bases match TRBD1. The germline V gene specifies SNHLY as CDR1 and FYNNEI as CDR2. V has 9 bases trimmed and J has 7 bases trimmed; junction bases matching no gene number 7. CDR3 length: 13 amino acids, cysteine to phenylalanine. Here the CDR3 DNA is all that survives: 39 bases in frame from base 1.